This T cell receptor beta chain was sequenced in a study of CD8+ T cells in alopecia areata. Extracted RNA was reverse transcribed into cDNA, the sequencing template. Measured with immunoSEQ multiplex PCR; TCRdb has only the in-frame clones, and not every one. The sample contains some 240,000 clones, around three fifths of which appear only once. This clone has more than one count but fewer than ten. Its cognate antigen is unknown. Peripheral blood and lesional scalp punch biopsies were taken from alopecia areata patients. PBMCs were stained for CD3, CD4 and CD8, and CD4+ and CD8+ T cells were sorted. Study-wide findings and caveats: For lesional scalp, especially alopecia totalis/universalis, clonality was higher than in normal scalp. Against the mouse data, patients shared TCRs less clearly, possibly for HLA reasons.

This CDR3 is built from 17 residues. The V and J ends lost 4 bases and 0 bases, in that order; junction bases with no gene match: 8. From germline, CDR1 is MNHNS and CDR2 SASEGT. The V and J genes are TRBV6-1 and TRBJ2-5, with 10 bases fitting TRBD2. This TCR came from a human donor with alopecia areata. The sequences come from CD4+ T cells sorted from blood, collected at week 0. The CDR3 DNA reads as TGTGCCAGCAGTGGGAGCGGGAGGGGGGGGTACCAAGAGACCCAGTACTTC. It specifies CASSGSGRGGYQETQYF.